This TCR beta chain was identified in a study of blood T cell repertoires in COVID-19. Study processing details: Reference gene primer amplification gave estimated nucleated cell counts. Profiled with immunoSEQ multiplex PCR; TCRdb holds only in-frame clones, not every one. V and J calls plus clone size are reproduced from that table; the DNA served to infer D and trimming. Among 310,000 or so clones, 85% to 90% were seen once, and the ten largest hold approximately 1.5%. Germline V gene lookup returns CDR1 SGHTA and CDR2 FQGNSA. J gave up 0 bases and V 5 bases, and 2 bases lay outside the gene matches. This CDR3 comprises 15 residues. This study enrolled people aged about 18 to 95 from 20 to 25 US geographic areas.

The sequence was obtained from a young woman with acute COVID-19. The sample was PBMCs or T cells enriched from blood (not recorded which). This rearrangement joins TRBV7-2 to TRBJ2-1; 9 bases align to TRBD2. CDR3 sequence: CASSVSGSSYNEQFF. CDR3 sequence (DNA): TGTGCCAGCAGCGTTAGCGGGAGCTCCTACAATGAGCAGTTCTTC.